This entry lists 25 T cell receptor beta chains sequenced from one sample in a study of lymphopenia after photon versus proton radiotherapy. Profiled with immunoSEQ multiplex PCR; TCRdb holds only in-frame clones, not every one. The sample has around 70,000 clones; under 95% are singletons. The material sequenced was peripheral blood, taken from a patient treated with photon-based radiotherapy. These receptors all stem from a woman between 70 and 85 years old with pancreatic cancer.

This chain links TRBV7-9 with TRBJ2-7, with D unclear. Germline V gene data show CDR1 as SEHNR and CDR2 as FQNEAQ (reference sequence). CDR3 length equals 14 residues. Trimming left V 3 bases short and J 5 bases short, with 14 bases between. The CDR3 DNA is TGTGCCAGCAGCTTTAATGTAGGCGCAGACGAGCAGTACTTC. It specifies CASSFNVGADEQYF.

V is TRBV2 and J is TRBJ2-3, with a weak D call TRBD1 (5 bases). This CDR3 comprises 15 residues. V shed 7 bases and J shed 2 bases, with 16 bases lying between them. CDR1 and CDR2 (germline): SNHLY, FYNNEI. The CDR3 protein is CASMRVRQITDTQYF. CDR3 nucleotide sequence: TGTGCCAGCATGCGCGTGAGACAGATCACAGATACGCAGTATTTT.

The chain joins TRBV7-6 to TRBJ2-6; D is perhaps TRBD1 (6 bases). V lost 7 bases and J 0 bases, leaving 10 bases between the germline ends. Germline CDR1 reads SGHVS; CDR2 reads FNYEAQ. CDR3 length: 15 residues. In nucleotides, the CDR3 is TGTGCCAGCAAAAGGGGGAACTCTGGGGCCAACGTCCTGACTTTC. It translates to CASKRGNSGANVLTF.

V gene TRBV27 combines with J gene TRBJ2-3, with D perhaps TRBD2 (5 bases). V gave up 4 bases and J gave up 4 bases, with 12 bases separating them. Per germline, CDR1 MNHEY and CDR2 SMNVEV (reference sequence). This CDR3 is 14 amino acids long. CDR3 loop: CASSSPSSADTQYF. The DNA for the CDR3 is TGTGCCAGCAGTTCCCCAAGTAGCGCAGATACGCAGTATTTT.

This clone was picked up one time. J is TRBJ1-2 and V is TRBV11-2; a weak D match, TRBD1 (6 bases). The germline CDR1 and CDR2 sequences are SGHAT and FQNNGV. The CDR3 is 14 amino acids. V shed 4 bases and J shed 4 bases, with 13 bases lying between them. The CDR3 sequence is CASSSSTGSYGYTF. In DNA, the CDR3 is TGTGCCAGCAGCTCCAGTACAGGGTCCTATGGCTACACCTTC.

The chain couples TRBV6-4 to TRBJ2-5; 14 bases are shared with TRBD2. Looked up from germline, CDR1 is MRHNA and CDR2 is SNTAGT. The CDR3 is 18 amino acids. The V gene end was trimmed by 5 bases and the J gene end by 4 bases; junction bases not matched to a gene: 12. This chain's CDR3 is CASSYPGGLAGAVETQYF. The CDR3 coding sequence is TGTGCCAGCAGTTACCCCGGGGGACTAGCGGGAGCGGTAGAGACCCAGTACTTC.

The chain employs TRBV2 and TRBJ2-3; the D gene is possibly TRBD2 (6 bases). Germline CDR1 is SNHLY and CDR2 is FYNNEI. This CDR3 is built from 14 residues. The V end lost 6 bases, the J end lost 0 bases, and 10 bases lay between the germline ends. The CDR3 spells CASRTSSSTDTQYF. The CDR3 DNA is TGTGCCAGCAGGACTAGTTCTAGCACAGATACGCAGTATTTT. Full variable domain (remainder filled in from reference TRBV2 and TRBJ2-3): EPEVTQTPSHQVTQMGQEVILRCVPISNHLYFYWYRQILGQKVEFLVSFYNNEISEKSEIFDDQFSVERPDGSNFTLKIRSTKLEDSAMYFCASRTSSSTDTQYFGPGTRLTVL.

The chain uses TRBV4-3 and TRBJ1-2; D uncertain. V lost 0 bases, J lost 2 bases, and 10 bases lay in between. There are 15 residues in the CDR3. CDR1 is LGHNA, CDR2 YSLEER, per germline. The CDR3 spells CASSQELGQNYGYTF. The CDR3 nucleotides read TGCGCCAGCAGCCAAGAGTTAGGCCAAAACTATGGCTACACCTTC.

The gene calls are TRBV19 and TRBJ2-3; 7 bases agree with TRBD2. This CDR3 contains 15 residues. Germline V gene lookup returns CDR1 LNHDA and CDR2 SQIVND (reference sequence). Losses at the gene ends were 10 bases for V and 1 base for J; bases not matched to a gene: 11. The CDR3 bases are TGTGCCACCACCTTGGGGGGAGGGGGCACAGATACGCAGTATTTT. This translates into CATTLGGGGTDTQYF.

This clone was observed a single time. This rearrangement joins TRBV28 to TRBJ2-5, with 12 bases identical to TRBD2. Germline V gives CDR1 MDHEN, CDR2 SYDVKM. CDR3 size: 16 residues. The V and J ends lost 2 bases and 11 bases, in that order; junction bases with no gene match: 12. The CDR3 nucleotides read TGTGCCAGCAGTTTAAAGGGGACTAGCGGGCCAGTAGCTCAGTACTTC. Amino acids: CASSLKGTSGPVAQYF.

The chain links TRBV6-6 to TRBJ2-1; D is perhaps TRBD1 (5 bases). From germline, CDR1 is MNHNY and CDR2 SVGAGI (reference sequence). Trimming took 7 bases from V and 1 from J, leaving 17 bases between them. This CDR3 has 16 residues. The CDR3 region is CASITSLQDSYNEQFF. The CDR3 DNA reads TGTGCCAGCATAACATCATTACAGGATTCCTACAATGAGCAGTTCTTC.

This clone has just one count. The chain uses TRBV19 and TRBJ1-1; 7 bases map to TRBD1. This CDR3 is 15 amino acids long. With V trimmed by 6 bases and J by 0 bases, 7 bases remained unmatched. Germline CDR1 is LNHDA and CDR2 is SQIVND (reference sequence). The CDR3 spells CASSPGTAMNTEAFF. CDR3 DNA sequence: TGTGCCAGTAGCCCCGGGACAGCAATGAACACTGAAGCTTTCTTT.

The gene calls are TRBV19 and TRBJ2-1; D might be TRBD1 (6 bases). The CDR3 has 15 amino acids. Germline V CDR1 and CDR2: LNHDA, SQIVND (reference sequence). The ends were cut back, 9 bases at V and 7 bases at J, with 22 bases in the middle. This chain's CDR3 is CASTTSGASRNEQFF. CDR3 bases: TGTGCCAGCACAACATCAGGGGCTTCGCGGAATGAGCAGTTCTTC.

This clone was picked up one time. The chain joins TRBV4-3 to TRBJ1-4, with D perhaps TRBD1 (5 bases). Germline CDR1 and CDR2: LGHNA and YSLEER. This CDR3 spans 16 amino acids. The V end was cut by 0 bases, the J end by 0 bases, with 8 bases between. CDR3 region: CASSQEGTTTNEKLFF. CDR3 DNA: TGCGCCAGCAGCCAAGAGGGGACGACAACTAATGAAAAACTGTTTTTT.

This chain uses TRBV4-3 with TRBJ2-1, with 9 positions matching TRBD2. This CDR3 has 14 amino acids. V was pared by 3 bases and J by 12 bases, with 9 bases of the junction left unmatched. Germline V gene lookup returns CDR1 LGHNA and CDR2 YSLEER. The CDR3 loop is CASSQTLGGRGQFF. CDR3 DNA sequence: TGCGCCAGCAGCCAGACACTCGGCGGGAGGGGGCAGTTCTTC.

The V and J genes are TRBV13 and TRBJ2-1, with D possibly being TRBD1 (5 bases). The length of the CDR3 is 14 residues. V was clipped by 5 bases and J by 6 bases, with 14 bases between them. The V gene's germline CDR1 is PRHDT and CDR2 FYEKMQ (reference sequence). CDR3 region: CASSMSTVLNEQFF. CDR3 bases: TGTGCCAGCAGCATGTCGACAGTCCTCAATGAGCAGTTCTTC. The full variable domain, with the rest looked up from reference TRBV13 and TRBJ2-1, is AAGVIQSPRHLIKEKRETATLKCYPIPRHDTVYWYQQGPGQDPQFLISFYEKMQSDKGSIPDRFSAQQFSDYHSELNMSSLELGDSALYFCASSMSTVLNEQFFGPGTRLTVL.

The chain recombines TRBV28 with TRBJ2-7; D assignment may be TRBD1 or TRBD2 (5 bases each). CDR3 length: 13 residues. The germline gives CDR1 MDHEN, CDR2 SYDVKM. V lost 5 bases and J lost 5, with 13 bases in between. The CDR3 nucleotides read TGTGCCAGCAGTCCAGGGACCCCTGACGAGCAGTACTTC. Encoded protein: CASSPGTPDEQYF.

V is TRBV7-9 and J is TRBJ1-3, with D possibly being TRBD1 (6 bases). Trimming took off 5 bases at V and 3 bases at J, with 26 bases between the two ends. Per germline, CDR1 SEHNR and CDR2 FQNEAQ (reference sequence). The CDR3 is 19 amino acids. The CDR3 is CASSPDQLMWTVVGNTIYF. The CDR3 region has the DNA TGTGCCAGCAGCCCGGACCAACTCATGTGGACAGTTGTTGGAAACACCATATATTTT.

This chain joins TRBV4-3 and TRBJ2-2; 10 nucleotides agree with TRBD2. Germline V gene lookup returns CDR1 LGHNA and CDR2 YSLEER. This CDR3 contains 19 residues. The trim removed 0 bases at V and 2 bases at J, leaving 9 bases unmatched. The CDR3 loop is CASSQDPQTSGFNTGELFF. CDR3 sequence (DNA): TGCGCCAGCAGCCAAGATCCCCAGACTAGCGGGTTCAACACCGGGGAGCTGTTTTTT.

The chain uses TRBV5-1 and TRBJ2-2, with 10 positions matching TRBD2. CDR3 length: 14 amino acids. In germline, CDR1 is SGHRS, CDR2 YFSETQ. V lost 5 bases and J lost 7; bases outside the gene matches: 5. CDR3 loop: CASSLAGADGELFF. CDR3 sequence (DNA): TGCGCCAGCAGTCTAGCGGGAGCCGACGGGGAGCTGTTTTTT. Looking up the rest from reference TRBV5-1 and TRBJ2-2 gives the full variable domain: KAGVTQTPRYLIKTRGQQVTLSCSPISGHRSVSWYQQTPGQGLQFLFEYFSETQRNKGNFPGRFSGRQFSNSRSEMNVSTLELGDSALYLCASSLAGADGELFFGEGSRLTVL.

The chain recombines TRBV7-2 with TRBJ2-5; 9 bases are shared with TRBD1. Germline V gene lookup returns CDR1 SGHTA and CDR2 FQGNSA. The V and J ends lost 1 base and 7 bases, in that order; junction bases with no gene match: 10. CDR3 length: 16 amino acids. CDR3 residues: CASSLGGTGGAGTQYF. CDR3 nucleotides: TGTGCCAGCAGCTTAGGGGGAACAGGGGGCGCAGGGACCCAGTACTTC. The full variable domain, its missing parts supplied by reference TRBV7-2 and TRBJ2-5, is GAGVSQSPSNKVTEKGKDVELRCDPISGHTALYWYRQSLGQGLEFLIYFQGNSAPDKSGLPSDRFSAERTGGSVSTLTIQRTQQEDSAVYLCASSLGGTGGAGTQYFGPGTRLLVL.

The CDR3 region is CASSPGVGGMETQYF. CDR3 DNA: TGTGCCAGCAGCCCAGGGGTGGGAGGCATGGAGACCCAGTACTTC. This chain links TRBV7-9 with TRBJ2-5; D tentatively reads TRBD1 or TRBD2 (6 bases each). V dropped 5 bases and J dropped 5 bases, with 18 bases sitting between them. This CDR3 is 15 amino acids long. The germline CDR1 and CDR2 sequences are SEHNR and FQNEAQ (reference sequence).

V gene TRBV15 combines with J gene TRBJ2-3; no definite D call. Germline V gene sequence: CDR1 LNHNV, CDR2 YYDKDF (reference sequence). V was clipped by 0 bases and J by 2 bases, with 15 bases between them. This CDR3 spans 17 amino acids. The chain's CDR3 is CATSRDFKSAATDTQYF. In DNA, the CDR3 is TGTGCCACCAGCAGAGATTTTAAGAGCGCCGCCACAGATACGCAGTATTTT.

Here the CDR3 reads CASSPPGQGGSYEQYF. CDR3 in DNA: TGCGCCAGCAGCCCCCCGGGACAGGGGGGTTCCTACGAGCAGTACTTC. The chain recombines TRBV5-1 with TRBJ2-7; 11 nucleotides agree with TRBD1. The CDR3 runs 16 residues. Germline CDR1 and CDR2: SGHRS and YFSETQ. V lost 4 bases, J lost 1 base, and 7 bases stayed unmatched.

The rearrangement joins TRBV7-2 to TRBJ2-5; TRBD2 matches 8 bases. Trimming at V came to 5 bases and at J to 3 bases, leaving 5 bases not matched to a gene. Germline V lookup: CDR1 SGHTA, CDR2 FQGNSA. CDR3 length equals 14 residues. CDR3 region: CASSETSVEETQYF. In nucleotides, the CDR3 is TGTGCCAGCAGCGAGACTAGCGTCGAAGAGACCCAGTACTTC.